This TCR beta chain was documented in a study of beta chain features in type 1 diabetes. Via the markers CD45RO/CCR7/CD25/CD127/CD95/CD27, stem cell-like memory, regulatory, central memory and naive CD4+ cells were sorted. In its sample, this clone was seen a few times. Its matching antigen is unknown. V trimming: 0 bases; J trimming: 6 bases; junction bases outside the gene matches: 11. Germline V gives CDR1 LGHNA, CDR2 YSLEER. This CDR3 has 19 amino acids. General study points: Naive, central memory and Treg TCRB repertoires appeared more alike in patients than in healthy donors. Here, the possible influence of HLA type (on TCRB rearrangement) remained unresolved. There was a possibility that cDNA sequencing over-represented cells with high TCR expression. In every one of the four CD4+ subsets, TCRB CDR3s were moderately but significantly shorter in Type 1 diabetes patients.

Expressed TCRB transcripts got sequenced, as all isolated RNA was reverse transcribed. The protocol was immunoSEQ multiplex PCR, while the TCRdb copy is restricted to in-frame clones and leaves out a portion. The table includes a few hundred thousand clones, under 13% detected once. The rearrangement joins TRBV4-3 to TRBJ2-3, with 14 bases identical to TRBD2. This receptor was obtained from a man between 25 and 39 years old with type 1 diabetes. What was sequenced was naive CD4+ T cells from blood. CDR3: CASSQDWIRGTSGGDTQYF. The CDR3 region has the DNA TGCGCCAGCAGCCAAGATTGGATAAGAGGGACTAGCGGGGGTGATACGCAGTATTTT.